The entry below gives a single TCR beta chain sequence along with its context. This specimen comes from a study of blood T cell repertoires in COVID-19. Generated by immunoSEQ multiplex PCR, the TCRdb table keeps only in-frame clones and is missing some. The sample lists hundreds of thousands of clones; roughly 90% were seen once. The sequenced material came from PBMCs or T cells enriched from blood (not recorded which). This receptor was identified in a woman in her forties or fifties in a cohort exposed to, infected with or recovered from COVID-19 (not recorded which).

The chain's CDR3 is CASSLGASVSTDTQYF. As DNA, the CDR3 is TGTGCCAGCAGCTTAGGGGCTAGCGTGAGCACAGATACGCAGTATTTT. The chain has TRBV7-3 and TRBJ2-3; a possible D gene is TRBD2 (6 bases). V lost 2 bases to trimming and J lost 0 bases, with 12 bases between them. Looked up from germline, CDR1 is SGHTA and CDR2 is FQGTGA. This CDR3 region has 16 residues.